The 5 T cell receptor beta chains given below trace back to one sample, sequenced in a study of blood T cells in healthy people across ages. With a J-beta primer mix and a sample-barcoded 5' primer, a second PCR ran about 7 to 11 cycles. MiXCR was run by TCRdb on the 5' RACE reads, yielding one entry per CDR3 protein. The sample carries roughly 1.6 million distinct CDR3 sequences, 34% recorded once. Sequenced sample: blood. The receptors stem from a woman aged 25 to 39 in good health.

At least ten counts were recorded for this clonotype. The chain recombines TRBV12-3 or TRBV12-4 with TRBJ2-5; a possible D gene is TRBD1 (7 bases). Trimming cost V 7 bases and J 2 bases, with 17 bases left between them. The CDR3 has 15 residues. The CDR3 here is CASTFGGTVQETQYF. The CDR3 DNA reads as TGTGCCAGCACCTTCGGCGGGACAGTGCAAGAGACCCAGTACTTC.

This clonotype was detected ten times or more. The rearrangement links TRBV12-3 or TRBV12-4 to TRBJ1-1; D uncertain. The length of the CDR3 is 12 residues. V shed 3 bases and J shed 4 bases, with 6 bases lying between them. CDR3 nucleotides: TGTGCCAGCAGTTTCGGCAGCACTGAAGCTTTCTTT. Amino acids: CASSFGSTEAFF.

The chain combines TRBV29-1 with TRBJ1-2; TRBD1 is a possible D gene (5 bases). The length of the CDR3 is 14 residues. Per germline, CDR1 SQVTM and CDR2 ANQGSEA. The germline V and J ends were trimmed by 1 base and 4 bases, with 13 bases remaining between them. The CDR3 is CSVEGTTITYGYTF. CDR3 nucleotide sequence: TGCAGCGTTGAAGGGACAACGATAACCTATGGCTACACCTTC.

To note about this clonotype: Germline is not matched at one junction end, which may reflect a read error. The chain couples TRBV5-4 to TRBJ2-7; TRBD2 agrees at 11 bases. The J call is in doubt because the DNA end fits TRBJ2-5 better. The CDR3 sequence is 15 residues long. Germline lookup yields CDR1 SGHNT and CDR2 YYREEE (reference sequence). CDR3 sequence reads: CASSHGTSGQGTQYF. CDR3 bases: TGTGCCAGCAGCCATGGGACTAGCGGACAAGGGACCCAGTACTTC.

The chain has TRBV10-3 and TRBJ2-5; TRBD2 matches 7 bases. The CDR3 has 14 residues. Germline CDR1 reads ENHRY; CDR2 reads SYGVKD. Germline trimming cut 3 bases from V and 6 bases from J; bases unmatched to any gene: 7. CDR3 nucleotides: TGTGCCATCAGTGAATCTAGCGGAGGGAAGACCCAGTACTTC. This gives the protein CAISESSGGKTQYF.